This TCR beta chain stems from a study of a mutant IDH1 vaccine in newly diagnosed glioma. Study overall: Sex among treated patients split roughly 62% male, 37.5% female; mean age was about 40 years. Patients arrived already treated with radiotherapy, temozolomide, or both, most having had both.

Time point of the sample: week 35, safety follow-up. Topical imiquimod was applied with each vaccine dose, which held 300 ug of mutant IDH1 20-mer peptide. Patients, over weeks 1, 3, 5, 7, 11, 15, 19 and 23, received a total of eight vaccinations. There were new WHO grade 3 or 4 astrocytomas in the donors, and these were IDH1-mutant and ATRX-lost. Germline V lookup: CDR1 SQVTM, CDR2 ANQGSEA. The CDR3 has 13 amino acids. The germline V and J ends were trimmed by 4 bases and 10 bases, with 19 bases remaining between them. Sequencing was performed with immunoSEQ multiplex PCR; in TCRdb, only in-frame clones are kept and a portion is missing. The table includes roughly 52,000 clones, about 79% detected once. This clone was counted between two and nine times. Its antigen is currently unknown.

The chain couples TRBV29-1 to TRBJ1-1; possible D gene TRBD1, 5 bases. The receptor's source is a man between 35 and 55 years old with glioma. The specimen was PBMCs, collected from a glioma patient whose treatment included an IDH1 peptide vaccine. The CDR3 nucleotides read TGCAGCGTTGCTGGGACCTCCTTCTTGTCAGCTTTCTTT. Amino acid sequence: CSVAGTSFLSAFF.